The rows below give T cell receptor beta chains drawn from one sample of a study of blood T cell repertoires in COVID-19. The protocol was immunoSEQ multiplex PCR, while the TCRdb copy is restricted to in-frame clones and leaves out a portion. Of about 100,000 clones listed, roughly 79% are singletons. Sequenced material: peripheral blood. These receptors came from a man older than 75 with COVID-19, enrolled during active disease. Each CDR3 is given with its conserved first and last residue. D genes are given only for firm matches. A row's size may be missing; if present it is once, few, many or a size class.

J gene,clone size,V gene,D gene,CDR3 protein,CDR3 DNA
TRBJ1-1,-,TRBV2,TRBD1,CASSELTGAEAFF,TGTGCCAGCAGTGAATTGACAGGGGCTGAAGCTTTCTTT
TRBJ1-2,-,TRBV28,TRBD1,CASRTGTGNYGYTF,TGTGCCAGCAGAACCGGGACAGGGAACTATGGCTACACCTTC
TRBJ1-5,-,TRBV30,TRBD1,CADPPGQGLYSNQPQHF,TGTGCCGACCCACCGGGACAGGGCCTCTATAGCAATCAGCCCCAGCATTTT
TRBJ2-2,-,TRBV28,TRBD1,CANPRQGPNTGELFF,TGTGCCAACCCTAGACAGGGACCGAACACCGGGGAGCTGTTTTTT
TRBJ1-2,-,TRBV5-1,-,CASSVDNYGYTF,TGCGCCAGCAGCGTAGATAACTATGGCTACACCTTC
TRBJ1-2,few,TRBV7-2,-,CASSSIMRQSYGYTF,TGTGCCAGCAGCTCAATTATGCGACAGTCCTATGGCTACACCTTC
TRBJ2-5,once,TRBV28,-,CASSSFVGGLGSPPGQETQYF,TGTGCCAGCAGTTCCTTTGTCGGGGGGCTCGGGTCTCCGCCGGGCCAAGAGACCCAGTACTTC
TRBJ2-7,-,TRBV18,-,CASSPSSREQYF,TGTGCCAGCTCACCTAGCAGTCGCGAGCAGTACTTC
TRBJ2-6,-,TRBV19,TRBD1,CASSLETGGAGANVLTF,TGTGCCAGTAGCCTCGAGACAGGGGGTGCTGGGGCCAACGTCCTGACTTTC
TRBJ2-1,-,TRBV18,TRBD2,CASSPRTSEQFF,TGTGCCAGCTCACCTCGGACTAGCGAGCAGTTCTTC
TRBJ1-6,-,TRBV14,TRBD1,CASSQEPGGPRGSPLHF,TGTGCCAGCAGCCAAGAACCAGGGGGCCCTAGGGGATCACCCCTCCACTTT
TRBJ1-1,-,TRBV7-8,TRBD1,CASSLEGALENTEAFF,TGTGCCAGCAGCTTGGAGGGGGCATTAGAGAACACTGAAGCTTTCTTT
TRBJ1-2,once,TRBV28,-,CASSRGRTNGGYTF,TGTGCCAGCAGTCGGGGAAGGACGAACGGGGGCTACACCTTC
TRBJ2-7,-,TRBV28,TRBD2,CASSRLAAYEQYF,TGTGCCAGCAGTCGACTAGCGGCATACGAGCAGTACTTC